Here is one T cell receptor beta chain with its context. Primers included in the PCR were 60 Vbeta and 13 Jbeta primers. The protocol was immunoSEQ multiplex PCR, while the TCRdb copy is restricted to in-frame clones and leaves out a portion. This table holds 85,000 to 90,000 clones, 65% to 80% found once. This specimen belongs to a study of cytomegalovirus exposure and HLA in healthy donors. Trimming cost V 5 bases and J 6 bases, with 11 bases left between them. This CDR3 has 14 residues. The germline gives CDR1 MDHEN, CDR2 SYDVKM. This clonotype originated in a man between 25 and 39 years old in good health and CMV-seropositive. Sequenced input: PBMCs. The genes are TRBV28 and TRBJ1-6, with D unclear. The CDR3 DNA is TGTGCCAGCAGTCCGGGAACAAGTAATTCACCCCTCCACTTT. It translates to CASSPGTSNSPLHF.